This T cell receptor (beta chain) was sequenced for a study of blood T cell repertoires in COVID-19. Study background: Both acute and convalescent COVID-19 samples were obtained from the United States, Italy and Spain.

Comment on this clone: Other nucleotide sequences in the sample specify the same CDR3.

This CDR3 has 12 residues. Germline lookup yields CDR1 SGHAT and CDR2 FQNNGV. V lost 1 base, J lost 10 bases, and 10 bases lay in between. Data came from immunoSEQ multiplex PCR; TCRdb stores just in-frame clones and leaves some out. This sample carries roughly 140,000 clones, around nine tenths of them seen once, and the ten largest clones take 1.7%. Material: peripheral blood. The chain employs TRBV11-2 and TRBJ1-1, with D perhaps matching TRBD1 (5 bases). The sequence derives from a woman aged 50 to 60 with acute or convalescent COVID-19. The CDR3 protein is CASSLGGGGAFF. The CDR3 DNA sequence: TGTGCCAGCAGCTTAGGCGGGGGGGGAGCTTTCTTT.